The sequence of this TCR beta chain was determined in a study of blood T cell repertoires in COVID-19. At the level of the study: The origin of the acute and convalescent COVID-19 samples was the United States, Italy and Spain.

The V and J ends lost 5 bases and 10 bases, in that order; junction bases with no gene match: 5. The CDR3 runs 14 residues. The V gene's germline CDR1 is SEHNR and CDR2 FQNEAQ (reference sequence). Using immunoSEQ multiplex PCR, the repertoire was profiled, and TCRdb retains in-frame clones only, with some absent. The data contain around 59,000 clones, 65% to 90% of them seen just once; the ten biggest clones take up roughly 28%. The sequence was collected from a woman of 80 years or more with active or convalescent COVID-19. The specimen was peripheral blood. V is TRBV7-9 and J is TRBJ1-6, with 10 bases fitting TRBD1. The CDR3 protein is CASSRQGAESPLHF. The CDR3 DNA reads TGTGCCAGCAGCCGACAGGGGGCAGAATCACCCCTCCACTTT.